This T cell receptor beta chain was captured by sequencing in a study of Tregs in tolerant kidney transplant recipients. Whole-study results and caveats: Biological reproducibility was not directly addressed, but technical replication error appeared minimal. Findings come from small patient numbers and require larger validation. Activated donor B cell expansion appeared to reveal the most relevant donor-specific TCRbeta repertoire.

Concerning this clone itself: What it recognizes is unknown.

The CDR3 is 15 amino acids. Losses at the gene ends were 4 bases for V and 5 bases for J; bases not matched to a gene: 11. The V gene's germline CDR1 is SGHKS and CDR2 YYEKEE (reference sequence). The nonmyeloablative bone marrow transplants came from related graft donors, with transient mixed chimerism. Unstimulated Tregs (CD4+CD25+CD127-) and CD4+CD25- non-Tregs were sorted from PBMCs. The method was immunoSEQ multiplex PCR; TCRdb's version includes in-frame clones alone and lacks a portion of them. This sample carries about 52,000 clones, 90% to 95% of them seen once, and the ten largest clones take roughly 15%.

The sequence was collected from a human patient who received a combined kidney and bone marrow transplant. Some T cells here may be from the graft donor. This chain links TRBV5-5 with TRBJ2-5; 7 nucleotides agree with TRBD1. Material: CD8+ T cells from blood (PBMCs), obtained 24 months after the transplant. This CDR3 reads CASSTEQGFGETQYF. The CDR3 DNA reads TGTGCCAGCAGCACGGAACAGGGGTTCGGGGAGACCCAGTACTTC.